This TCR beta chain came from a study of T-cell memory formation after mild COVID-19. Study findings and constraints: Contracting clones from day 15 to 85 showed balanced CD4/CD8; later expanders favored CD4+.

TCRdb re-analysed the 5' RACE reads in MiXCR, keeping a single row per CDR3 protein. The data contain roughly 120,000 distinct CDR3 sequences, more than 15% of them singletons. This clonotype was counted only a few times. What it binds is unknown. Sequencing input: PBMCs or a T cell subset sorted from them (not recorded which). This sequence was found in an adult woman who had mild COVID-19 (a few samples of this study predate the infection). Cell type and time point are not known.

CDR3 residues: CASGNTGELFF. Here the CDR3 DNA reads TGCGCCAGCGGTAACACCGGGGAGCTGTTTTTT. The J gene is TRBJ2-2, the V gene TRBV5-1; D gene ambiguous. Germline values: CDR1 SGHRS, CDR2 YFSETQ. This CDR3 is built from 11 residues. The V end lost 7 bases, the J end lost 2 bases, and 3 bases lay between the germline ends.